The source of this T cell receptor beta chain is a study of cytomegalovirus exposure and HLA in healthy donors. Study background: Counted in an early data release were 85 million or so unique TCRs from HLA-typed donors.

Vbeta (60) and Jbeta (13) primers were used in the PCR. In the authors' methods: Unique TCR beta chains numbered approximately 80 million in a later analysis, with about 11 million shared. Sequencing used immunoSEQ multiplex PCR; TCRdb keeps in-frame clones, though not all of them. V, J and clone size were drawn from that table, and D and trimming were deduced from the DNA. The sample includes about 130,000 clones, about 76% of them seen just once. CDR3 length: 15 amino acids. Per the germline V gene, CDR1 is SGHTA and CDR2 is FQGNSA. J lost 1 base, V lost 4 bases, and 6 bases had no gene match. Every donor was a healthy person donating bone marrow.

The receptor's source is a male donor in good health and CMV-seronegative. The sample was PBMCs. The V and J genes are TRBV7-2 and TRBJ2-7; 8 bases map to TRBD1. Written as DNA, the CDR3 is TGTGCCAGCAGCTCCGGGACAGGAAGATCCTACGAGCAGTACTTC. Amino acid sequence: CASSSGTGRSYEQYF. Combining the CDR3 with reference TRBV7-2 and TRBJ2-7 gives the whole variable domain GAGVSQSPSNKVTEKGKDVELRCDPISGHTALYWYRQSLGQGLEFLIYFQGNSAPDKSGLPSDRFSAERTGGSVSTLTIQRTQQEDSAVYLCASSSGTGRSYEQYFGPGTRLTVT.